A selection of T cell receptor beta chains follows, all from one sample in a study of T cell responses to AZD1222 COVID-19 vaccine. Sequenced by immunoSEQ multiplex PCR; TCRdb stores in-frame clones only, minus some. The sample records 170,000 or so clones, about nine tenths being singletons. The input for sequencing was peripheral blood, taken on day 0 of AZD1222 vaccination. All receptors come from an adult in good health. CDR3s leave out the opening cysteine and the closing phenylalanine or tryptophan. A clone size is listed for some rows: how often the clone was seen (once, few, many), or a class if it is expanded.

V,size,J,CDR3
TRBV7-8,NA,TRBJ2-4,ASSELKIAGGQDIQY
TRBV3-1/TRBV3-2,NA,TRBJ2-7,ASSQTDLGYEQY
TRBV27,NA,TRBJ2-7,ASSWGGGDEQY
TRBV9,NA,TRBJ2-3,ASSGLAGMRRTDTQY
TRBV27,NA,TRBJ2-7,ASSKGRGGPPGEQY
TRBV19,NA,TRBJ1-1,ASSPLPRAVEAF
TRBV3-1/TRBV3-2,NA,TRBJ2-1,ASSPRRGAYNEQF
TRBV5-1,NA,TRBJ1-2,ASRSRAGGESNYGYT
TRBV2,NA,TRBJ2-7,ASIDPGLKNYEQY
TRBV4-3,NA,TRBJ1-1,ASSQDPSRQEAF
TRBV7-9,NA,TRBJ1-1,ASSLVGVGSTEAF
TRBV7-9,NA,TRBJ1-6,ASSLPWGPTRSYNSPLH
TRBV27,NA,TRBJ1-5,ASSRTANQPQH
TRBV9,NA,TRBJ1-1,ASKGASNTEAF
TRBV6-1,NA,TRBJ2-7,ASSERYSTYEQY
TRBV12-3/TRBV12-4,once,TRBJ1-2,ASSAPTGYGYT
TRBV7-8,NA,TRBJ2-1,ASTHPSEGMRNEQF
TRBV19,NA,TRBJ1-5,ASSISVSGGQPQH
TRBV7-3,NA,TRBJ2-5,ASSSGPTSGEETQY
TRBV7-3,NA,TRBJ2-2,ASSLSGGLPPGELF
TRBV7-2,NA,TRBJ1-1,ASSAHKGTEAF
TRBV5-6,once,TRBJ2-3,ASSLPAPDTQY
TRBV6-2/TRBV6-3,NA,TRBJ1-2,ASSYAGVSHGYT
TRBV7-2,NA,TRBJ2-3,ASSLGARGTDTQY
TRBV4-3,once,TRBJ1-4,ASSQEPGTGASEKLF
TRBV19,NA,TRBJ1-1,ASSIPPTGGGTEAF
TRBV19,NA,TRBJ2-3,ASRPDRGTDTQY
TRBV11-2,NA,TRBJ2-2,ASSLGGRELF
TRBV9,NA,TRBJ2-7,ASGKAGYEQY
TRBV6-2/TRBV6-3,NA,TRBJ2-1,ASSYSMGSGGLYDEQF
TRBV15,NA,TRBJ1-1,ATSRAGNTEAF
TRBV7-2,NA,TRBJ1-6,ASSSGTYNSPLH
TRBV7-2,NA,TRBJ1-3,ASSLGQGIGNTIY
TRBV7-6,NA,TRBJ2-2,ASSFTHRGSIFPGELF
TRBV6-5,NA,TRBJ1-6,ASRRVQNSPLH
TRBV15,NA,TRBJ2-2,ATSREQGTGELF
TRBV7-9,few,TRBJ1-2,ASSLLELNYGYT
TRBV5-1,NA,TRBJ2-2,ASSNRDRGNTGELF
TRBV7-2,NA,TRBJ2-7,ASSITGTSYEQY
TRBV6-4,few,TRBJ2-3,ASSDVLGTDTQY
TRBV6-5,NA,TRBJ1-2,ASSPQGADYGYT
TRBV5-8,NA,TRBJ2-7,ASSRDLHEQY
TRBV7-9,NA,TRBJ1-6,ASSLGLTGGYNSPLH
TRBV7-2,NA,TRBJ2-3,ASSLYSTDTQY
TRBV27,NA,TRBJ2-2,ASSLFRDRNTGELF